These 8 T cell receptor beta chains share one sample of origin, sequenced in a study of cytomegalovirus exposure and HLA in healthy donors. Primers: 60 Vbeta forward and 13 Jbeta reverse. TCRdb keeps only in-frame clones here, not all; method: immunoSEQ multiplex PCR. The table lists roughly 190,000 clones, roughly 70% of them singletons. Material for sequencing was PBMCs. Every receptor here comes from a woman in her 30s in good health and CMV-seronegative.

V is TRBV19 and J is TRBJ1-1, with a possible D match to TRBD1 (6 bases). The CDR3 runs 19 residues. CDR1 LNHDA and CDR2 SQIVND come from the germline V gene (reference sequence). V lost 0 bases and J 0 bases, leaving 20 bases between the germline ends. The DNA for the CDR3 is TGTGCCAGTAGTATAGATCTTCCTTGGGGGGGGCCCGTGAACACTGAAGCTTTCTTT. This translates into CASSIDLPWGGPVNTEAFF.

The chain uses TRBV11-2 and TRBJ2-2; D is perhaps TRBD1 (5 bases). V lost 0 bases and J lost 9, with 11 bases in between. Per germline, CDR1 SGHAT and CDR2 FQNNGV. CDR3 length: 14 residues. The CDR3, as DNA: TGTGCCAGCAGCTTAGATTCGCCAGGGTGGGAGCTGTTTTTT. Encoded protein: CASSLDSPGWELFF.

The V and J genes are TRBV19 and TRBJ2-2; 8 bases fit TRBD2. The germline V gene has CDR1 LNHDA and CDR2 SQIVND (reference sequence). The CDR3 covers 16 residues. The J segment lost 2 bases and the V segment lost 7 bases, leaving 9 bases of the junction unmatched. The CDR3 DNA follows: TGTGCCAGTACCTCGAGGCGGGAGGAAAACACCGGGGAGCTGTTTTTT. Its translation: CASTSRREENTGELFF.

The gene calls are TRBV2 and TRBJ2-3, with D perhaps matching TRBD1 (6 bases). The CDR3 is 14 residues long. The V gene lost 5 bases and the J gene lost 4 bases, with 13 bases spanning the gap. The germline V gene has CDR1 SNHLY and CDR2 FYNNEI. The CDR3 region is CASSIPGVPDTQYF. As DNA, the CDR3 is TGTGCCAGCAGTATCCCAGGGGTTCCAGATACGCAGTATTTT.

The chain is built from TRBV5-6 and TRBJ1-2; 7 bases match TRBD1. CDR3 size: 12 residues. Germline V gene sequence: CDR1 SGHDT, CDR2 YYEEEE. V lost 1 base, J lost 8 bases, and 2 bases stayed unmatched. The CDR3 DNA reads as TGTGCCAGCAGCTTGCAGGGGGGAGGCTACACCTTC. Translation gives CASSLQGGGYTF.

The chain couples TRBV4-2 to TRBJ2-1, with D tentatively TRBD1 (6 bases). V shed 0 bases and J shed 9 bases, with 18 bases lying between them. CDR1 and CDR2 from the germline V gene are LGHNA and YNFKEQ. The CDR3 has 16 amino acids. CDR3: CASSQDLNSGGLEQFF. CDR3 nucleotide sequence: TGTGCCAGCAGCCAAGATCTTAATAGTGGGGGCCTTGAGCAGTTCTTC.

The V gene is TRBV6-1, the J gene TRBJ2-7; perhaps TRBD1 as D (5 bases). Germline-derived CDR1 and CDR2 are MNHNS and SASEGT. This CDR3 is built from 13 residues. V dropped 6 bases and J dropped 0 bases, with 9 bases sitting between them. This CDR3 reads CASRETASYEQYF. In DNA, the CDR3 is TGTGCCAGCAGGGAGACAGCCTCCTACGAGCAGTACTTC.

CDR3 in DNA: TGTGCCAGCACCCCGGGGTATCGGGACTCAACTAATGAAAAACTGTTTTTT. Amino acid sequence: CASTPGYRDSTNEKLFF. The chain is built from TRBV2 and TRBJ1-4, with a possible D match to TRBD1 (5 bases). CDR3 length equals 17 residues. The germline V and J ends were trimmed by 7 bases and 0 bases, with 18 bases remaining between them. CDR1 and CDR2 (germline): SNHLY, FYNNEI. The whole variable domain, filled in from reference TRBV2 and TRBJ1-4, reads EPEVTQTPSHQVTQMGQEVILRCVPISNHLYFYWYRQILGQKVEFLVSFYNNEISEKSEIFDDQFSVERPDGSNFTLKIRSTKLEDSAMYFCASTPGYRDSTNEKLFFGSGTQLSVL.